A selection of T cell receptor beta chains follows, all from one sample in a study of CD8 T cells in ankylosing spondylitis. One entry per CDR3 protein, called by TCRdb with MiXCR from the 5' RACE reads. Among roughly 470,000 distinct CDR3 sequences listed, approximately 26% were seen once. Specimen: blood, either unsorted or a sorted T cell fraction (not recorded which). These receptors originate from a male donor with ankylosing spondylitis. The CDR3 runs from the conserved cysteine through the conserved F or W. D genes are given only for firm matches.

d_call	j_call	v_call	cdr3_aa
-	TRBJ1-5	TRBV28	CASSSGSYNQPQHF
-	TRBJ2-5	TRBV20-1	CSASPQEETQYF
-	TRBJ2-5	TRBV27	CASRDLWETQYF
TRBD1	TRBJ1-1	TRBV12-3/TRBV12-4	CASSLGDRNTEAFF
TRBD2	TRBJ2-3	TRBV10-3	CAITRTSGMGTDTQYF
-	TRBJ1-4	TRBV29-1	CSTTSGGEKLFF
-	TRBJ1-6	TRBV7-9	CASRKGATSPLHF
TRBD2	TRBJ2-3	TRBV5-1	CASSLGGLTGGTADTQYF
TRBD1	TRBJ2-7	TRBV20-1	CSAAIGDRPQGEQYF
-	TRBJ1-4	TRBV7-2	CASSPQGNTNEKLFF
TRBD2	TRBJ2-1	TRBV25-1	CASSKRASGNNEQFF
-	TRBJ1-1	TRBV5-1	CASSFDSQNTEAFF
-	TRBJ2-1	TRBV18	CASSSGFSSYNEQFF
-	TRBJ1-2	TRBV24-1	CATSGGAGYGYTF
-	TRBJ1-2	TRBV7-2	CASSRIGYYGYTF
TRBD1	TRBJ2-1	TRBV12-3/TRBV12-4	CASRTGTGTYNEQFF
TRBD2	TRBJ2-3	TRBV11-2	CASSEKGRGDTQYF
-	TRBJ1-1	TRBV4-1	CASSPAGVGTLEAFF
-	TRBJ1-1	TRBV7-8	CASKQGLNTEAFF
-	TRBJ2-5	TRBV20-1	CSAREKGETQYF
-	TRBJ1-4	TRBV20-1	CSVNRDTGEKLFF
-	TRBJ2-1	TRBV12-3/TRBV12-4	CASSFSAGEQFF
-	TRBJ2-1	TRBV5-1	CASSLGSGANEQFF
TRBD1	TRBJ1-3	TRBV7-6	CASSTRTGAGGNTIYF
TRBD1	TRBJ2-7	TRBV20-1	CSASPARYRGPEQYF
TRBD2	TRBJ2-7	TRBV5-1	CASSLAPSGSSYEQYF
TRBD1	TRBJ2-7	TRBV5-1	CASRRDRVYEQYF
-	TRBJ1-5	TRBV6-5	CASSYWGNSNQPQHF
TRBD1	TRBJ2-5	TRBV11-1	CASSTRTGGTMSVQETQYF
-	TRBJ2-3	TRBV18	CASSPADTDTQYF
-	TRBJ2-2	TRBV12-3/TRBV12-4	CASSLTGTGTGELFF
TRBD2	TRBJ2-1	TRBV10-1	CASSENSGSGEQFF
-	TRBJ2-7	TRBV9	CASSSGLSYEQYF
-	TRBJ1-2	TRBV6-2/TRBV6-3	CASSFFGRTSANYGYTF
-	TRBJ2-1	TRBV5-1	CASSLEGLLGGEQFF
TRBD2	TRBJ2-1	TRBV30	CAWSGSSGTYNEQFF
-	TRBJ1-4	TRBV3-1	CASSRQDEKLFF
TRBD1	TRBJ2-7	TRBV5-1	CASSLQGASYEQYF
-	TRBJ2-1	TRBV5-1	CASSFSGPMYNEQFF
TRBD1	TRBJ2-1	TRBV5-1	CASSADRVPYNEQFF